This TCR beta chain was retrieved from a study of identical twins (dated by TCRdb to 2016 to 2017). General notes on the study: The study deep-sequenced TCR alpha and beta repertoires from monozygotic twins, unrelated adults of various ages and cord blood to test whether fetal clonotypes persist. To rule out contamination, replicate twin experiments were performed at different times with different library preparation protocols.

The CDR3 contains 16 residues, cysteine and phenylalanine counted. Of the read, only the CDR3 DNA is kept; its 48 bases are in frame from base 1. The V end loses 1 base and the J end loses 8 bases, and a stretch of 20 bases separates them. The germline V gene yields MGHDK for CDR1 and SYGVNS for CDR2. Library generation was performed with 5' RACE. Sequencer: Illumina HiSeq 2000. A universal primer binding site was introduced by template switching, and a unique molecular identifier was present in the final cDNA, enabling accurate counting of TCR cDNA molecules. Specific primers in the conserved constant-segment region were used to synthesize first-strand cDNA for TCR alpha and beta chains. To control for contamination, every cDNA library was double barcoded, receiving both a SMART-Mk sample barcode and Illumina barcodes. TruSeq adapter sequences along with Illumina sample barcodes were introduced in two successive PCR steps. The Illumina HiSeq platform was used with custom primers to sequence TCR alpha and beta cDNA libraries. The authors' pipeline ran thus. MiGEC processed the raw reads to extract unique molecular identifiers, while MiXCR was used to determine the CDR3 positions. Recombination models were inferred per individual with the repgenHMM and IGoR tools using an EM algorithm. The analysis of shared clonotypes was done with the tcR package in R, with sharing normalized by the product of cloneset sizes. Out-of-frame nonproductive sequences were analyzed to study raw recombination free of thymic and clonal selection effects. Through fastp at Q25 and MiXCR, TCRdb rebuilt clones from the public reads, retaining in-frame beta chains. CDR3 protein duplicates are merged, each entry listing the most common genes and DNA. The V and J calls here are based on TCRdb, not the publication. The sample contains about 720,000 distinct CDR3 sequences, around a sixth of them found a single time. The biggest ten clones account for under 15% of the sample.

Overall study outcomes, separate from this receptor: Zero-insertion analyses could be partly confounded by invariant T cells such as MAIT and iNKT, although diverse VJ usage argued against such confounding for most clonotypes. Recombination models systematically underestimated out-of-frame TCR alpha sharing in monozygotic twins but agreed with sharing between unrelated individuals. Compared with coincidental sharing between unrelated individuals, an excess of low generation-probability sequences was observed among out-of-frame TCR alpha sequences shared between twins. Because the same donors could not be followed over many years, the conclusions relied on cross-sectional statistical analysis. Fewer insertions were carried by abundant cord blood beta clonotypes; a weaker similar trend was observed in young adult naive repertoires, while no such trend was observed in memory repertoires. In beta out-of-frame sequences, excess twin sharing was weaker, because having fewer shared sequences lowered the signal-to-noise ratio.

This clonotype was detected ten times or more. What this receptor recognizes is not known. No much larger clone is present one base from it, and per-base qualities are unavailable. Only healthy Caucasian donors were included. The twin cohort consisted of three pairs of female monozygotic twins, all aged about 18 to 30 years. The RNA used for TCR libraries was isolated from peripheral blood mononuclear cells. This same sample was also taken into another study, of T cells expressing NK-cell markers. The other study reports the following: Under ten donors provided sorted CD3+CD56+NKG2C+, CD3+CD56+NKG2C- and CD3+CD56-NKG2C+ T-cell subsets, whose TCR beta-chain repertoires were profiled. Among the eight sequenced donors, seven were HCMV-seropositive and one was HCMV-seronegative. To restrict sorting to alphabetaTCR-expressing T cells, an anti-gammadeltaTCR antibody was added in several experiments. In a handful of donors, the dominant CD3+CD56+NKG2C+ clonotypes were among the top 10 CD8+ clonotypes and accounted for roughly 1.0-7.5% of CD8+ T cells. Those dominant clonotypes were again the most abundant among CD3+CD56-NKG2C+ cells in a few donors, at roughly 25-65%. It remained unclear whether the expanded NKG2C-expressing T cell clones were specific for HCMV antigens. The eight sequenced donors were randomly selected healthy volunteers, three men and five women. To determine HCMV serostatus, a commercial ELISA kit was used to detect HCMV-specific IgG in serum. Bulk peripheral blood T-cell repertoires were additionally sequenced from unsorted PBMC for roughly six donors. MIGEC was used to demultiplex reads and group reads by UMI, and MiTCR was used to assemble and quantify clonotypes. To exclude erroneous sequences, only TCR cDNA sequences supported by at least two reads were retained. The tcR package was used for downstream repertoire analysis, with clonotypes matched between fractions based on CDR3 nucleotide sequence plus V segment. Antigen specificity was annotated against VDJdb with VDJmatch, allowing one amino acid substitution in CDR3.

The chain is made from TRBV25-1 and TRBJ1-1; there is no confident call for the D gene. Sequenced sample: PBMCs. The receptor was isolated from a woman under 30 in good health. The nucleotide sequence is given as TGTGCCAGCAGTGAATTTCCCTCGGGTCAGCGAGAGGAAGCTTTCTTT. The resulting protein is CASSEFPSGQREEAFF.